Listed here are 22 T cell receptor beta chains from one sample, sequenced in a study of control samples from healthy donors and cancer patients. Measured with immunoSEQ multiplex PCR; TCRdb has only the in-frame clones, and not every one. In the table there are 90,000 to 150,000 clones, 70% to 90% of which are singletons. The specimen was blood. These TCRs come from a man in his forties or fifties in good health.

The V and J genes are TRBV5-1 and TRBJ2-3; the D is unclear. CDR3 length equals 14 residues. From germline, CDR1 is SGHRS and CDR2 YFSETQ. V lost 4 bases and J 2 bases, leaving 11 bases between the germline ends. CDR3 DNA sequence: TGCGCCAGCAGCCCGGTGGAGTCCACAGATACGCAGTATTTT. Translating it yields CASSPVESTDTQYF.

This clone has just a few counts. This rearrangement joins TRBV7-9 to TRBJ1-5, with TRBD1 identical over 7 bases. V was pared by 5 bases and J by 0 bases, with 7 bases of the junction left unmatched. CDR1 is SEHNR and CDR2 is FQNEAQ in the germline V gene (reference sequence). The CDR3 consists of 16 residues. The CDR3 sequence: CASSGGTDYSNQPQHF. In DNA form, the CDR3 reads TGTGCCAGCAGCGGCGGGACAGATTATAGCAATCAGCCCCAGCATTTT.

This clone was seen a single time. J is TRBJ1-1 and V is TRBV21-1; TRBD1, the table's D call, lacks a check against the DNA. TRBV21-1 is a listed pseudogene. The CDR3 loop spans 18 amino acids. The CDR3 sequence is CASSKNSGIRVCGTEAFF. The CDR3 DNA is TGTGCCAGCAGCAAAAATTCCGGTATCAGGGTCTGTGGCACTGAAGCTTTCTTT.

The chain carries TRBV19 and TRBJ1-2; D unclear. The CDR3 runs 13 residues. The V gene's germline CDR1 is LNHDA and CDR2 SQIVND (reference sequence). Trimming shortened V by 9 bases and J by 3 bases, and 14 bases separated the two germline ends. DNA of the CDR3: TGTGCCAGCACCCGCACAGTGGACTATGGCTACACCTTC. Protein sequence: CASTRTVDYGYTF. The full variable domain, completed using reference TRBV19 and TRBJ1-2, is DGGITQSPKYLFRKEGQNVTLSCEQNLNHDAMYWYRQDPGQGLRLIYYSQIVNDFQKGDIAEGYSVSREKKESFPLTVTSAQKNPTAFYLCASTRTVDYGYTFGSGTRLTVV.

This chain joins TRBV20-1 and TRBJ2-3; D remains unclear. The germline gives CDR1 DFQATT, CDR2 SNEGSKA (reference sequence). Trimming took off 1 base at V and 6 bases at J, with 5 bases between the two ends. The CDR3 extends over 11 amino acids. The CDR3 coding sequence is TGCAGTGCTAGAGGACCGGATACGCAGTATTTT. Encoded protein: CSARGPDTQYF.

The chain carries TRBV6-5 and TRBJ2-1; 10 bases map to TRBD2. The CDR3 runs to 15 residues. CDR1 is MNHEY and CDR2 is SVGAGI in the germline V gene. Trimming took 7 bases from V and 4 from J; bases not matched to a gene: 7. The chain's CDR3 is CASTPELAGYNEQFF. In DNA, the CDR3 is TGTGCCAGCACTCCGGAACTAGCGGGATACAATGAGCAGTTCTTC.

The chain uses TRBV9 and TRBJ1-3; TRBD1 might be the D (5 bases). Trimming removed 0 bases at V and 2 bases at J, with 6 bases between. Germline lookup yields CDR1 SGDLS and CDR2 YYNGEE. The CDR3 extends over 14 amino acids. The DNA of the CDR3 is TGTGCCAGCAGCGTAGGGGGACCTGGAAACACCATATATTTT. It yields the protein CASSVGGPGNTIYF.

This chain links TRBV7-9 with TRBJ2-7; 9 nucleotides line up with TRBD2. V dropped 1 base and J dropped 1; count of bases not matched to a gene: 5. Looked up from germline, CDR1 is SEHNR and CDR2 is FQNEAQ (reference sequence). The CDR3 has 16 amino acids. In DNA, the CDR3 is TGTGCCAGCAGCTTAGTTAGTAGCGGGGGTTCCTACGAGCAGTACTTC. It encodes CASSLVSSGGSYEQYF.

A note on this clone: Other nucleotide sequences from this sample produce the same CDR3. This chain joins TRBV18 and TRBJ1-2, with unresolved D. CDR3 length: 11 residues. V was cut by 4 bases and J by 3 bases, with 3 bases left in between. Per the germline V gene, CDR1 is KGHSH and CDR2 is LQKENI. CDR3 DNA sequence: TGTGCCAGCTCACGGGACTATGGCTACACCTTC. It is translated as CASSRDYGYTF. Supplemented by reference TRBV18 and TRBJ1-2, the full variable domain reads NAGVMQNPRHLVRRRGQEARLRCSPMKGHSHVYWYRQLPEEGLKFMVYLQKENIIDESGMPKERFSAEFPKEGPSILRIQQVVRGDSAAYFCASSRDYGYTFGSGTRLTVV.

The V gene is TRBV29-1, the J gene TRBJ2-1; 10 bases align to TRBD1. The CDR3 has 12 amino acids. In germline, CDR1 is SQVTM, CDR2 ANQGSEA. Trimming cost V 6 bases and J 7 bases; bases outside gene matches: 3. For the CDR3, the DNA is TGCAGCGTACGACAGGGGGCAAATGAGCAGTTCTTC. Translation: CSVRQGANEQFF.

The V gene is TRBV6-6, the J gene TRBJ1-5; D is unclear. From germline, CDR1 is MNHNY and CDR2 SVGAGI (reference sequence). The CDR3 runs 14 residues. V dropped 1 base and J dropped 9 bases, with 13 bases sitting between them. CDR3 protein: CASSYWQENRPQHF. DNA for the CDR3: TGTGCCAGCAGTTACTGGCAGGAGAACCGGCCCCAGCATTTT.

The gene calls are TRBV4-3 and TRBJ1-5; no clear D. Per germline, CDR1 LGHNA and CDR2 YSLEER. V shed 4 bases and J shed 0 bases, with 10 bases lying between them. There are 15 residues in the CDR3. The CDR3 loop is CASSPNSNSNQPQHF. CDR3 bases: TGCGCCAGCAGCCCGAACAGTAATAGCAATCAGCCCCAGCATTTT.

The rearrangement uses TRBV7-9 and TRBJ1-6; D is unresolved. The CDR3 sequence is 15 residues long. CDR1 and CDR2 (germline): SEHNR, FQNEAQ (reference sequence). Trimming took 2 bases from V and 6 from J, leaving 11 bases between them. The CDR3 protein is CASSLRPEFNSPLHF. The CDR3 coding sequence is TGTGCCAGCAGCTTAAGGCCAGAGTTTAATTCACCCCTCCACTTT.

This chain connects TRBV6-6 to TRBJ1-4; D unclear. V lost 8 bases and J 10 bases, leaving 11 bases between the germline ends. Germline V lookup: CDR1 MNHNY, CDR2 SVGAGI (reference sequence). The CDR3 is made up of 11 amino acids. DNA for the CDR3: TGTGCCAGCGCAACGTCGGGAAAACTGTTTTTT. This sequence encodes CASATSGKLFF.

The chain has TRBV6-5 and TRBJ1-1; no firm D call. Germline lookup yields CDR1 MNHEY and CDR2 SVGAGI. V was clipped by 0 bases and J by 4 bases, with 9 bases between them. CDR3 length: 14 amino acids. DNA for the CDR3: TGTGCCAGCAGTTACTCTGGGAGGGCCACTGAAGCTTTCTTT. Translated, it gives CASSYSGRATEAFF.

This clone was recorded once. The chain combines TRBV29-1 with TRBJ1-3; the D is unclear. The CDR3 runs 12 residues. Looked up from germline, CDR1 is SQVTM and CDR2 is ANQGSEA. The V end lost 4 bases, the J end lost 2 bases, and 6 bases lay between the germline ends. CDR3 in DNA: TGCAGCGTTGGGGCAGCTGGAAACACCATATATTTT. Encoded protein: CSVGAAGNTIYF.

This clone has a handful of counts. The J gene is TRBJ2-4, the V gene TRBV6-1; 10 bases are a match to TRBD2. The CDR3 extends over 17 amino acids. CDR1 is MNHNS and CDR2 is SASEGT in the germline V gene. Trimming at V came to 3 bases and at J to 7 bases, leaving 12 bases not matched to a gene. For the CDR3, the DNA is TGTGCCAGCAGTGATTCCTCCCTAGCGGGGGAGTATAACATTCAGTACTTC. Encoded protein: CASSDSSLAGEYNIQYF.

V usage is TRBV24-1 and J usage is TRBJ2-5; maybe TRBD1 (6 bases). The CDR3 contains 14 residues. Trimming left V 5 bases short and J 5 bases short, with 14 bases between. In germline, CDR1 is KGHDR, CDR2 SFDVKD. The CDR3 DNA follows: TGTGCCACCAGTGCCCGGGGCCAGGGGGAGACCCAGTACTTC. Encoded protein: CATSARGQGETQYF.

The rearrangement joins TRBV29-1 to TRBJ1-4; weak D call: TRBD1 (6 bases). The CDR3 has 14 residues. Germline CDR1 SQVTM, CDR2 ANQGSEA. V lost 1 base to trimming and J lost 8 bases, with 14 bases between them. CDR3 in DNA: TGCAGCGTTGAAGGCCCGGGGGCAAGCGAAAAACTGTTTTTT. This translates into CSVEGPGASEKLFF. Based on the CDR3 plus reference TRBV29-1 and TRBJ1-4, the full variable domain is SAVISQKPSRDICQRGTSLTIQCQVDSQVTMMFWYRQQPGQSLTLIATANQGSEATYESGFVIDKFPISRPNLTFSTLTVSNMSPEDSSIYLCSVEGPGASEKLFFGSGTQLSVL.

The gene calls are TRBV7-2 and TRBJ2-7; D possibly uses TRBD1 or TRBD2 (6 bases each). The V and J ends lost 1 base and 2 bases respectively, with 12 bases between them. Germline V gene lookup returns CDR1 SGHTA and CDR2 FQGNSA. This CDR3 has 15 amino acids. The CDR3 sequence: CASSLGTGAAYEQYF. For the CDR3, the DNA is TGTGCCAGCAGCTTAGGTACGGGGGCGGCCTACGAGCAGTACTTC.

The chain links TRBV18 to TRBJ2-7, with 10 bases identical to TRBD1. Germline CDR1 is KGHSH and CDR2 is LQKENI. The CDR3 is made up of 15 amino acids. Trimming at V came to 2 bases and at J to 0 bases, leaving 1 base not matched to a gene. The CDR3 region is CASSPGQGGSYEQYF. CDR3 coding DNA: TGTGCCAGCTCACCAGGACAGGGGGGCTCCTACGAGCAGTACTTC.

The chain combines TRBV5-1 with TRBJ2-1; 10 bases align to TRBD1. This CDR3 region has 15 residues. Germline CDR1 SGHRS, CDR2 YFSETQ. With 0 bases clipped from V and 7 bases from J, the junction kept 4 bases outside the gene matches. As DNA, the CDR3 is TGCGCCAGCAGCTTGGCCCGGACAGGGGGAAATGAGCAGTTCTTC. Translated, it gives CASSLARTGGNEQFF.